This T cell receptor (beta chain) comes out of a study of CD8+ T cells in alopecia areata. Study as a whole: Tofacitinib administration to treated patients was oral, at 5 to 10 mg twice daily. The authors scored treated patients' severity by affected scalp percentage.

Treatment described: oral pan-JAK inhibitor, 5-10 mg twice daily. It was from alopecia areata patients that lesional scalp punch biopsies and peripheral blood were collected. T lymphocytes (CD4+ and CD8+) were sorted from PBMCs. Germline V gene lookup returns CDR1 SGHRS and CDR2 YFSETQ. The CDR3 is made up of 14 amino acids. Between the trimmed V and J ends, which lost 0 bases and 6 bases, there was a span of 10 bases. Investigators isolated RNA and reverse transcribed it into cDNA to act as the sequencing template. The repertoire was sequenced with immunoSEQ multiplex PCR; TCRdb's copy has only in-frame clones and lacks some. The table lists under 95,000 clones, around 71% of them singletons.

This TCR came from a human donor with alopecia areata. The rearrangement joins TRBV5-1 to TRBJ1-5; a possible D gene is TRBD1 (6 bases). The sequences come from CD8+ T cells sorted from blood, collected between weeks 44 and 45, from a patient treated with tofacitinib. The CDR3 region has the DNA TGCGCCAGCAGCTTGGTCGGGGGGCTTCAGCCCCAGCATTTT. This codes for CASSLVGGLQPQHF.